This T cell receptor (beta chain) was found in a study of T cells in Graves' hyperthyroidism and ophthalmopathy. In the case of this clonotype: Its specificity is not known.

CDR3 length: 16 amino acids. Germline trimming cut 0 bases from V and 2 bases from J; bases unmatched to any gene: 6. The germline CDR1 and CDR2 sequences are LGHDT and YNNKEL (reference sequence). RNA transcripts provided the source from which TCR beta CDR3 regions were amplified. The TCR CDR3 first-round RT-PCR relied on the HTBI primer set. A single record per CDR3 protein comes from TCRdb applying MiXCR to the multiplex PCR reads. The table includes 560,000 or so distinct CDR3 sequences, 15% to 20% detected once. The study, taken as a whole, reports: Clonotypes that were expanded in thyroid above 0.001 mostly appeared in blood too.

The sequence was collected from a middle-aged man with Graves' ophthalmopathy. Sequencing was done on a sample of blood. This chain joins TRBV3-1 and TRBJ2-5; the match to TRBD2 covers 7 bases. CDR3 nucleotide sequence: TGTGCCAGCAGCCAAGAGGGGGGGATAAATCAAGAGACCCAGTACTTC. It codes for CASSQEGGINQETQYF.